This T cell receptor (beta chain) was sequenced in a study of blood T cells in healthy people across ages. Study-wide results and caveats: Strong correlation linked observed beta diversity and percent naive T cells.

The individuals who served as donors were healthy Caucasians living in Russia, aged roughly 6 to 90. Between the trimmed V and J ends, which lost 2 bases and 5 bases, there was a span of 24 bases. Germline CDR1 and CDR2: LGHNT and FRNRAP. The CDR3 has 18 amino acids. This clonotype appeared a few times. The antigen remains unidentified. Then a second PCR, running about 6 to 11 cycles, was carried out with a sample-barcoded 5' primer and a J-beta primer mix. All samples yielded 2.5 million or more CDR3-containing paired-end reads. A single record per CDR3 protein comes from TCRdb applying MiXCR to the 5' RACE reads. The table lists 700,000 to 800,000 distinct CDR3 sequences, around 40% of them singletons, with around a fifth in the top ten.

This TCR was recovered from a woman aged 60 to 75 in good health. The chain uses TRBV12-5 and TRBJ1-1; the D gene is possibly TRBD1 (6 bases). The specimen sequenced was blood. CDR3 region: CASGLKTGGAGVFTEAFF. The CDR3 bases are TGTGCTAGTGGTTTGAAAACTGGGGGGGCAGGGGTGTTTACTGAAGCTTTCTTT.